This T cell receptor (beta chain) derives from a study of blood T cell repertoires in COVID-19. About the research overall: Samples came from the United States, Italy and Spain, spanning acute and convalescent COVID-19. T cells, B-cell-depleted T cells, or PBMCs supplied cDNA or gDNA.

Details on this clone: The identical CDR3 is also encoded by other nucleotide sequences in the sample.

Per the original methods: Amplification of reference gene primers provided the estimated nucleated cell counts. The table came from immunoSEQ multiplex PCR; TCRdb's copy has only in-frame clones and leaves some out. V and J calls and clone size come straight from that table; D and trimming were deduced from the DNA. The data show around 300,000 clones, approximately 85% seen once. This CDR3 is 14 amino acids long. V was clipped by 1 base and J by 1 base, with 4 bases between them. Germline CDR1 and CDR2: LGHNT and FRNRAP. The sequence derives from a human donor in a cohort sampled during active COVID-19. The chain employs TRBV12-5 and TRBJ2-2; D is uncertain. Sequencing was carried out using peripheral blood. DNA for the CDR3: TGTGCTAGTGGTTTGGGACAGAACACCGGGGAGCTGTTTTTT. This codes for CASGLGQNTGELFF. The full variable domain, with the rest looked up from reference TRBV12-5 and TRBJ2-2, is DARVTQTPRHKVTEMGQEVTMRCQPILGHNTVFWYRQTMMQGLELLAYFRNRAPLDDSGMPKDRFSAEMPDATLATLKIQPSEPRDSAVYFCASGLGQNTGELFFGEGSRLTVL.